The 2 T cell receptor beta chains reported below all come from one sample, sequenced in a study of early T cells in non-severe SARS-CoV-2 infection. TCRdb ran MiXCR on the 5' RACE reads and lists one entry per CDR3 protein. Here the sample spans about 80,000 distinct CDR3 sequences, 9.5% to 15% being singletons. The sequencing used whole blood, collected at baseline. Receptor source: an adult who was a healthcare worker with PCR-confirmed SARS-CoV-2 infection or an uninfected control (not recorded which). The donor label of this sample is uncertain.

The CDR3 here is CASSTLFSHAQETQYF. For the CDR3, the DNA is TGTGCCAGTAGTACCCTCTTCTCGCACGCCCAAGAGACCCAGTACTTC. This chain links TRBV19 with TRBJ2-5; no clear D gene. The length of the CDR3 is 16 residues. The germline V and J ends were trimmed by 4 bases and 1 base, with 16 bases remaining between them. The germline V gene has CDR1 LNHDA and CDR2 SQIVND (reference sequence).

The chain couples TRBV27 to TRBJ1-1, with D hard to call. The CDR3 is made up of 16 amino acids. Germline assignment: CDR1 MNHEY and CDR2 SMNVEV (reference sequence). The germline V and J ends were trimmed by 3 bases and 2 bases, with 16 bases remaining between them. CDR3 loop: CASSFGRSRENTEAFF. CDR3 coding DNA: TGTGCCAGCAGTTTTGGCAGATCAAGAGAAAACACTGAAGCTTTCTTT.